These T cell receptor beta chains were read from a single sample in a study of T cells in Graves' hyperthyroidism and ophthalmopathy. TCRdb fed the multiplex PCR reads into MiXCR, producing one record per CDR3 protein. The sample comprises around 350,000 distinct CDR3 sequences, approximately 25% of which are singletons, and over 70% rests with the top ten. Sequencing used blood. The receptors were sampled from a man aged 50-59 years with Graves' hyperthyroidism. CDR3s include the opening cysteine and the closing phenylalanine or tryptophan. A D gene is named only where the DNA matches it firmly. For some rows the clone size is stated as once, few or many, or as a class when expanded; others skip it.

TGTGCCAGCTCACCTCAGGGCGACTCCCTCCTTGGGGAGCAGTTCTTC | CASSPQGDSLLGEQFF | NA | TRBJ2-1 | NA | TRBV18
TGTGCCAGCACCTACGGGGGTAGCTACACCTTC | CASTYGGSYTF | NA | TRBJ1-2 | few | TRBV3-1
TGCGCCAGCAGCTTGGCCGTACTAGCGGGAGGGTGGGACAGCACAGATACGCAGTGTTTT | CASSLAVLAGGWDSTDTQCF | TRBD2 | TRBJ2-3 | NA | TRBV5-1
TGTGCCAGCAGGGCCCTGGGACAGACGAACACCGGGGAGCTGTTTTTT | CASRALGQTNTGELFF | TRBD1 | TRBJ2-2 | NA | TRBV2
TGTGCCAGCAGTTTAGCTCCAGACAGAGACGACTATGGCTACACCTTC | CASSLAPDRDDYGYTF | NA | TRBJ1-2 | few | TRBV12-3/TRBV12-4
TGTGCCAGTAGTATCCTTGGGTGGGACAATGAGCAGTTCTTC | CASSILGWDNEQFF | NA | TRBJ2-1 | NA | TRBV19
TGCAGTGCTAGAGATCGCTTTCGACTAGCGGGAGGAACCGGGGAGCTGTTTTTT | CSARDRFRLAGGTGELFF | TRBD2 | TRBJ2-2 | few | TRBV20-1
TGCAGTGCTAGAGATCATGGGGGGGGATCACCTAAGGGCACAGATACGCAGTATTTT | CSARDHGGGSPKGTDTQYF | TRBD2 | TRBJ2-3 | NA | TRBV20-1
TGTGCCAGCAGCCCCCAAACTACAGGGGGTGAAGCTTTCTTT | CASSPQTTGGEAFF | TRBD1 | TRBJ1-1 | few | TRBV28
TGCAGTGCTCCGGTAGCTGCGAGCTCCTACAATGAGCAGTTCTTC | CSAPVAASSYNEQFF | NA | TRBJ2-1 | NA | TRBV20-1
TGTGCCAGCAGCCAAGAGGACTCTGGAAACACCATATATTTT | CASSQEDSGNTIYF | NA | TRBJ1-3 | few | TRBV3-1
TGTGCCAGCAGCGTAGGCATCTCCTCAGGAAACACCATATATTTT | CASSVGISSGNTIYF | NA | TRBJ1-3 | NA | TRBV9
TGTGCCAGCAGTCCGACTAGGATCAGCTACAATGAGCAGTTCTTC | CASSPTRISYNEQFF | NA | TRBJ2-1 | many | TRBV12-3/TRBV12-4
TGTGCCAGCAGTGTGACAGGGGATCTCAATGAGCAGTTCTTC | CASSVTGDLNEQFF | TRBD1 | TRBJ2-1 | many | TRBV12-3/TRBV12-4
TGTGCCAGCAGCTTTACGCCCAATGAGCAGTTCTTC | CASSFTPNEQFF | NA | TRBJ2-1 | few | TRBV7-9
TGTGCCACCAGTGCTCCGCGGGGGGGTATGGCCGGGGAGCTGTTTTTT | CATSAPRGGMAGELFF | TRBD2 | TRBJ2-2 | many | TRBV24-1
TGTGCCAGCTTCATAGCGGGAGCAACCGGGGAGCTGTTTTTT | CASFIAGATGELFF | TRBD2 | TRBJ2-2 | NA | TRBV7-9
TGTGCCAGCAGTGAAGGTATGAGCAGTGCCTACGAGCAGTACTTC | CASSEGMSSAYEQYF | NA | TRBJ2-7 | many | TRBV6-1
TGTGCCAGCACCTCGTTCGGGACAGTGAACACTGAAGCTTTCTTT | CASTSFGTVNTEAFF | TRBD1 | TRBJ1-1 | NA | TRBV28
TGTGCCAGTAGCCGGGCCACCTACAATGAGCAGTTCTTC | CASSRATYNEQFF | NA | TRBJ2-1 | NA | TRBV19
TGCAGTGCTACCTCCGGGACAGGGGGTACAGATACGCAGTATTTT | CSATSGTGGTDTQYF | TRBD1 | TRBJ2-3 | few | TRBV20-1
TGTGCCAGCCAGGGAGGCACCGGGGAGCTGTTTTTT | CASQGGTGELFF | NA | TRBJ2-2 | NA | TRBV27
TGTGCCAGCAGTTACGGGGTACGGAGCTCCTACGAGCAGTACTTC | CASSYGVRSSYEQYF | NA | TRBJ2-7 | NA | TRBV7-9
TGCAGCGTTGAAGGACAGAGCCTCTACGAGCAGTACTTC | CSVEGQSLYEQYF | NA | TRBJ2-7 | few | TRBV29-1
TGCAGTGCTAACGATTACGCAACTAGCGGGAACTCCTACGAGCAGTACTTC | CSANDYATSGNSYEQYF | TRBD2 | TRBJ2-7 | few | TRBV20-1
TGCGCCAGCAGCCCCATGCCAGCGGGGAGCTCCTACGAGCAGTACTTC | CASSPMPAGSSYEQYF | TRBD2 | TRBJ2-7 | few | TRBV4-1
TGTGCCAGCTACGGGTTCGGGAACGAGCAGTACTTC | CASYGFGNEQYF | NA | TRBJ2-7 | NA | TRBV6-2/TRBV6-3
TGCAGCGTTGTTGCGGGTAGCAATCAGCCCCAGCATTTT | CSVVAGSNQPQHF | NA | TRBJ1-5 | NA | TRBV29-1
TGTGCCAGCAGCCAACATATAGGCACTCCCGGGACTAGCGGGGAAAACAATGAGCAGTTCTTC | CASSQHIGTPGTSGENNEQFF | TRBD2 | TRBJ2-1 | many | TRBV12-3/TRBV12-4
TGTGCCAGTGGCAGCAAGGAGCAGTTCTTC | CASGSKEQFF | NA | TRBJ2-1 | many | TRBV25-1
TGTGCCAGCAGCCCTCAACTTAGCGGGAGTAAGGCCGGGGAGCTGTTTTTT | CASSPQLSGSKAGELFF | TRBD2 | TRBJ2-2 | NA | TRBV7-9
TGTGCCAGCAGTCCCCTTTTCGGGGAGCTGTTTTTT | CASSPLFGELFF | NA | TRBJ2-2 | NA | TRBV12-3/TRBV12-4
TGCGCCAGCAGCCAGGCCCTCGGGAGGAATGAGCAGTTCTTC | CASSQALGRNEQFF | TRBD2 | TRBJ2-1 | NA | TRBV4-1
TGTGCCAGCAGCGGGCGGGACCCTTTTGGGGATACGCAGTATTTT | CASSGRDPFGDTQYF | NA | TRBJ2-3 | NA | TRBV13
TGTGCCAGCAGCCCCCCCCAGGTTTACTCCTACAATGAGCAGTTCTTC | CASSPPQVYSYNEQFF | NA | TRBJ2-1 | NA | TRBV9
TGCGCCAGCAGCTCCGGGTCGCGGGCCGACAATGAGCAGTTCTTC | CASSSGSRADNEQFF | NA | TRBJ2-1 | NA | TRBV7-3
TGTGCCAGCCCCCCTGCAACTAATGAAAAACTGTTTTTT | CASPPATNEKLFF | NA | TRBJ1-4 | NA | TRBV12-3/TRBV12-4
TGTGCCAGCAGTTCAACAGGCGGGGCCAACGTCCTGACTTTC | CASSSTGGANVLTF | NA | TRBJ2-6 | few | TRBV28
TGTGCCAGTAGTGACAGGGGAGAAACTGAAGCTTTCTTT | CASSDRGETEAFF | TRBD1 | TRBJ1-1 | NA | TRBV19
TGCGCCAGCAGCTCGCGAGAGGGGAATGAGCAGTTCTTC | CASSSREGNEQFF | NA | TRBJ2-1 | NA | TRBV5-1
TGCAGCGTTGCAGGGTCCCCCTACGAGCAGTACTTC | CSVAGSPYEQYF | NA | TRBJ2-7 | NA | TRBV29-1
TGTGCCAGCAGCTCCCCTAGCGGGCTAGGCACAGATACGCAGTATTTT | CASSSPSGLGTDTQYF | TRBD2 | TRBJ2-3 | NA | TRBV7-3
TGTGCCAGCAGTTACTCAGGTTCGGGAGGCTACACCTTC | CASSYSGSGGYTF | NA | TRBJ1-2 | NA | TRBV6-6
TGCGCCAGCAGCCAAGAAGGCAGGGACAGATCCTACGAGCAGTACTTC | CASSQEGRDRSYEQYF | TRBD1 | TRBJ2-7 | few | TRBV4-1
TGCAGTGCTAGAATATCCAGTTTGCTCACTGAAGCTTTCTTT | CSARISSLLTEAFF | NA | TRBJ1-1 | once | TRBV20-1
TGTGCCAGCAGTCTACAGGGGCCAGCGGGCTATGGCTACACCTTC | CASSLQGPAGYGYTF | TRBD1 | TRBJ1-2 | NA | TRBV6-1
TGCAGCGTTGGTACAGGGGGCCTCAATGAGCAGTTCTTC | CSVGTGGLNEQFF | TRBD1 | TRBJ2-1 | NA | TRBV29-1
TGTGCCAGCAGCTTACGTGGGCAGGGGACTGAAGCTTTCTTT | CASSLRGQGTEAFF | NA | TRBJ1-1 | NA | TRBV11-1
TGTGCCAGTAGGGACCCGGGGGCCTACAATGAGCAGTTCTTC | CASRDPGAYNEQFF | NA | TRBJ2-1 | many | TRBV27
TGCAGTGCCACCGGGCCTCCTGATGAAAAACTGTTTTTT | CSATGPPDEKLFF | NA | TRBJ1-4 | NA | TRBV29-1
TGTGCCAGCAGCTTAACCGGAAAAACAGATACGCAGTATTTT | CASSLTGKTDTQYF | NA | TRBJ2-3 | NA | TRBV7-3
TGTGCCAGCAGGGGTTTACAGGGCCGCCACGAGCAGTACTTC | CASRGLQGRHEQYF | NA | TRBJ2-7 | many | TRBV28
TGTGCCAGCACAGGGGGTCCCGGGGAGCTGTTTTTT | CASTGGPGELFF | TRBD1 | TRBJ2-2 | few | TRBV6-1
TGTGCCTGCAGGGGCCCCTCCAGGGGCGCGAACCAAGAGACCCAGTACTTC | CACRGPSRGANQETQYF | NA | TRBJ2-5 | few | TRBV11-3
TGTGCCAGCAGTACCGGACAGGTGAACAATCAGCCCCAGCATTTT | CASSTGQVNNQPQHF | TRBD1 | TRBJ1-5 | NA | TRBV2
TGCGCCAGCAGCCGACAGTCCAATGAAAAACTGTTTTTT | CASSRQSNEKLFF | NA | TRBJ1-4 | few | TRBV5-1